This T cell receptor (beta chain) was sequenced in a study of shared clonotypes between healthy human individuals. Study-wide results and caveats: Tissue TCR repertoires likely differ from these blood-only repertoires.

CDR3 length: 14 amino acids. Germline-derived CDR1 and CDR2 are LGHNA and YSLEER. Trimming removed 0 bases at V and 1 base at J, with 6 bases between. A deep-level run was used for the assay. Profiled with immunoSEQ multiplex PCR; TCRdb holds only in-frame clones, not every one. Among hundreds of thousands of clones listed, almost 95% were seen once. CD45RO-negative, CCR7-selected cells formed the naive CD8 fraction, which excluded terminally differentiated effector memory CD45RA+ cells. The table lists this clone with a few counts. What it binds is not known. The specimen was naive CD8+ T cells sorted from blood. The chain carries TRBV4-3 and TRBJ2-5; no reliable D call. The TCR was taken from a man aged 25-45 years in good health. The CDR3 here is CASSQETAQETQYF. DNA for the CDR3: TGCGCCAGCAGCCAAGAAACAGCCCAAGAGACCCAGTACTTC.